This T cell receptor (beta chain) came from a study of cytomegalovirus exposure and HLA in healthy donors. The wider study: Among the approximately 400 donors who were genotyped, approximately 76% fell in the genetic ancestry cluster that is associated with self-reported Caucasian donors.

Points on this clone: Its antigen is not identified.

The PCR was carried out with 60 Vbeta primers and 13 Jbeta primers. Data came from immunoSEQ multiplex PCR; TCRdb stores just in-frame clones and leaves some out. The sample holds some 150,000 clones; over 60% are singletons and the top ten take 1.5% to 2%. V lost 7 bases, J lost 4 bases, and 16 bases lay in between. The CDR3 is 14 amino acids. CDR1 is MNHNS, CDR2 SASEGT, per germline. Whole-study findings and limits: TCR beta chain V- and J-gene trimming was linked, in a later analysis, to a missense variant in DCLRE1C.

The chain joins TRBV6-1 to TRBJ1-2; D may be TRBD1 (6 bases). Sequenced input: PBMCs. The TCR originated in a female donor in good health and CMV-seropositive. As DNA, the CDR3 is TGTGCCAGCATCGAGGGGGGGGCGGGCTATGGCTACACCTTC. Translating gives CASIEGGAGYGYTF.